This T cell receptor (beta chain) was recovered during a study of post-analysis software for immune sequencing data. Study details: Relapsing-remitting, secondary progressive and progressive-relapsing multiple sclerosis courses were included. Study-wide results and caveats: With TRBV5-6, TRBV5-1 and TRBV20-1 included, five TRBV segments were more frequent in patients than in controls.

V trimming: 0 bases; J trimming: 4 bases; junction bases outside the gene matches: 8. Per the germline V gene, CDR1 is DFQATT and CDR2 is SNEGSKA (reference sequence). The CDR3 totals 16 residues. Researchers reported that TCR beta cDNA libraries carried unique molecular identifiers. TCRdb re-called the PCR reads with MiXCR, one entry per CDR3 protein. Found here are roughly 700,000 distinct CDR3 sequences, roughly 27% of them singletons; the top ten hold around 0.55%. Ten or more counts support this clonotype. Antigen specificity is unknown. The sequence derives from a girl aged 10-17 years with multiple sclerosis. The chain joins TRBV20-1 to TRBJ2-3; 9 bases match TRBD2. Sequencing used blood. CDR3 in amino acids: CSARDWASGMSDTQYF. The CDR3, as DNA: TGCAGTGCTAGAGATTGGGCTAGCGGGATGTCAGATACGCAGTATTTT.